Each of the 12 T cell receptor beta chains below was sequenced from the same sample in a study of T cell clonotyping in hematopoietic cell transplantation. Some clones are missing from TCRdb's copy, which holds only in-frame ones; the method was immunoSEQ multiplex PCR. The sample consists of fewer than 5,000 clones, around 96% of them appearing once. Sequenced material: PBMCs, taken 100 days after allogeneic stem cell transplant. Receptors originate from a male patient between 35 and 55 years old who had an allogeneic stem cell transplant from a related donor, so the T cells may come from the graft donor. Some clones in this sample may be carry-over from other donors' samples.

The genes are TRBV11-1 and TRBJ2-7, with 7 positions matching TRBD2. Germline trimming cut 1 base from V and 2 bases from J; bases unmatched to any gene: 5. The germline CDR1 and CDR2 sequences are SGHAT and FQDESV (reference sequence). This CDR3 region has 15 residues. CDR3 protein: CASSLGGTNTYEQYF. In nucleotides, the CDR3 is TGTGCCAGCAGCTTAGGGGGGACTAACACCTACGAGCAGTACTTC. Full variable domain (remainder filled in from reference TRBV11-1 and TRBJ2-7): EAEVAQSPRYKITEKSQAVAFWCDPISGHATLYWYRQILGQGPELLVQFQDESVVDDSQLPKDRFSAERLKGVDSTLKIQPAELGDSAMYLCASSLGGTNTYEQYFGPGTRLTVT.

The chain joins TRBV15 to TRBJ1-6; D gene uncertain. Between the trimmed V and J ends, which lost 0 bases and 13 bases, there was a span of 10 bases. The germline gives CDR1 LNHNV, CDR2 YYDKDF (reference sequence). This CDR3 is built from 13 residues. The chain's CDR3 is CATSRDGRSPLHF. The CDR3, as DNA: TGTGCCACCAGCAGAGATGGCCGGAGTCCCCTCCACTTT.

This clone was picked up one time. The V and J genes are TRBV30 and TRBJ1-1; D gene unclear. CDR1 is GTSNPN, CDR2 SVGIG, per germline (reference sequence). V was trimmed by 3 bases and J by 1 base, leaving 15 bases between them. The CDR3 consists of 15 residues. The CDR3: CAWRQVRRGNTEAFF. DNA for the CDR3: TGTGCCTGGAGGCAAGTTAGGCGCGGGAACACTGAAGCTTTCTTT.

The genes are TRBV30 and TRBJ1-2; 7 bases agree with TRBD1. In germline, CDR1 is GTSNPN, CDR2 SVGIG (reference sequence). CDR3 length: 16 residues. V shed 3 bases, J shed 1 base, and the junction held 11 bases outside the gene matches. The CDR3 spells CAWSPLGQLLNYGYTF. CDR3 DNA: TGTGCCTGGAGCCCCCTGGGACAGCTCCTTAACTATGGCTACACCTTC.

The rearrangement joins TRBV7-8 to TRBJ2-7, with 7 bases aligning to TRBD1. The CDR3 sequence is 15 residues long. J lost 2 bases, V lost 5 bases, and 9 bases had no gene match. Germline V CDR1 and CDR2: SGHVS, FQNEAQ. Here the CDR3 reads CASSASRTGPYEQYF. DNA for the CDR3: TGTGCCAGCAGCGCGTCTCGGACAGGCCCCTACGAGCAGTACTTC.

V and J are TRBV6-5 and TRBJ2-5; 7 bases map to TRBD1. CDR3 length equals 14 residues. Germline-derived CDR1 and CDR2 are MNHEY and SVGAGI. J lost 1 base, V lost 5 bases, and 4 bases had no gene match. The CDR3 sequence: CASSTGTVQETQYF. The CDR3 DNA sequence: TGTGCCAGCAGTACCGGGACAGTCCAAGAGACCCAGTACTTC.

J is TRBJ1-2 and V is TRBV4-1; 8 nucleotides line up with TRBD1. Germline V CDR1 and CDR2: MGHRA, YSYEKL. V gave up 4 bases and J gave up 7 bases; unmatched junction bases: 8. The length of the CDR3 is 14 residues. The CDR3 DNA sequence: TGCGCCAGCAGCCTACACGGACAGGGCACTGGCTACACCTTC. Translating it yields CASSLHGQGTGYTF.

This chain uses TRBV7-9 with TRBJ2-7, with D unresolved. The CDR3 has 16 residues. The germline CDR1 and CDR2 sequences are SEHNR and FQNEAQ (reference sequence). The ends were cut back, 1 base at V and 2 bases at J, with 15 bases in the middle. CDR3 bases: TGTGCCAGCAGCTTAGGTGTGGAGTCGCATGCCTACGAGCAGTACTTC. Protein: CASSLGVESHAYEQYF.

The chain has TRBV19 and TRBJ2-3, with no clear D. The CDR3 consists of 15 residues. The germline V and J ends were trimmed by 3 bases and 3 bases, with 13 bases remaining between them. The V gene's germline CDR1 is LNHDA and CDR2 SQIVND (reference sequence). The CDR3 DNA is TGTGCCAGTAGTATTAGCCTCTCAGGAACAGATACGCAGTATTTT. Translated, it gives CASSISLSGTDTQYF.

This rearrangement joins TRBV14 to TRBJ1-6, with D perhaps TRBD1 (6 bases). From germline, CDR1 is SGHDN and CDR2 FVKESK. The CDR3 contains 11 residues. Trimming left V 11 bases short and J 7 bases short, with 9 bases between. CDR3 nucleotides: TGTGCCCTCACAGGGAATTCACCCCTCCACTTT. Protein: CALTGNSPLHF. The whole variable domain, filled in from reference TRBV14 and TRBJ1-6, reads EAGVTQFPSHSVIEKGQTVTLRCDPISGHDNLYWYRRVMGKEIKFLLHFVKESKQDESGMPNNRFLAERTGGTYSTLKVQPAELEDSGVYFCALTGNSPLHFGNGTRLTVT.

This sequence joins TRBV2 and TRBJ2-1; D not certain. V was trimmed by 5 bases and J by 11 bases, leaving 16 bases between them. CDR3 length equals 13 residues. Germline V gene data show CDR1 as SNHLY and CDR2 as FYNNEI. The CDR3 DNA follows: TGTGCCAGCAGTCCTATGAGGACGTCGAAGCAGTTCTTC. Translated, it gives CASSPMRTSKQFF.

The chain couples TRBV30 to TRBJ1-2, with D hard to call. V shed 0 bases and J shed 4 bases, with 6 bases lying between them. Germline CDR1 and CDR2: GTSNPN and SVGIG (reference sequence). The CDR3 is made up of 12 amino acids. CDR3 DNA sequence: TGTGCCTGGAGTGTACACACCTATGGCTACACCTTC. Protein: CAWSVHTYGYTF.